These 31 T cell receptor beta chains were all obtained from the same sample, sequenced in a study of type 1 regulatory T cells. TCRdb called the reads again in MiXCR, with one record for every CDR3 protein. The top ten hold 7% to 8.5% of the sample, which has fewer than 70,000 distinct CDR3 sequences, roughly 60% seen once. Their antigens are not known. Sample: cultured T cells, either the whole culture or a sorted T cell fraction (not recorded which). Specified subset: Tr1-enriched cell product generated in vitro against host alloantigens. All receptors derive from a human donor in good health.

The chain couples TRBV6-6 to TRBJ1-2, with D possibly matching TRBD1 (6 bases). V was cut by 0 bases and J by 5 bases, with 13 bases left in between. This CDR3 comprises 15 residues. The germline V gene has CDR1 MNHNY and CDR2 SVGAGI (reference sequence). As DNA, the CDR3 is TGTGCCAGCAGTTACTCCAGGGGAGTCAGATATGGCTACACCTTC. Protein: CASSYSRGVRYGYTF.

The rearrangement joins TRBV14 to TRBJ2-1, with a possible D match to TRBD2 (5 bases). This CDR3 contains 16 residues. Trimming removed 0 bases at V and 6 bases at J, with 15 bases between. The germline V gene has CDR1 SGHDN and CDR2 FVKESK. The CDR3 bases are TGTGCCAGCAGCCAAGATCTTCCGAGGCTAGCCAATGAGCAGTTCTTC. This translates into CASSQDLPRLANEQFF.

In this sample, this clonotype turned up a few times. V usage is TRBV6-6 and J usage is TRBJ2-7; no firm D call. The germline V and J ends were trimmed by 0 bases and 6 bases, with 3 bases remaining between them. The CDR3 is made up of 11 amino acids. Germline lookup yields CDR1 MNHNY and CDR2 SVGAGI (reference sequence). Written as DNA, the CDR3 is TGTGCCAGCAGTTACTCGACCGAGCAGTACTTC. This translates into CASSYSTEQYF.

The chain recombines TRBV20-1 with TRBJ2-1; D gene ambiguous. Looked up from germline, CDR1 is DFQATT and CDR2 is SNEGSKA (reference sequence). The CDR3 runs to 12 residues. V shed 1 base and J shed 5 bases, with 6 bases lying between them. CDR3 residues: CSARGLNNEQFF. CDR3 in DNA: TGCAGTGCTAGAGGCCTAAACAATGAGCAGTTCTTC.

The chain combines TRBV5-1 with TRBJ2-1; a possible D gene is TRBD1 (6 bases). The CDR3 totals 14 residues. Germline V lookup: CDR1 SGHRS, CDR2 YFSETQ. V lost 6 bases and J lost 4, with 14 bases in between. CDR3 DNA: TGCGCCAGCACCAGGGACATTGATTACAATGAGCAGTTCTTC. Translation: CASTRDIDYNEQFF.

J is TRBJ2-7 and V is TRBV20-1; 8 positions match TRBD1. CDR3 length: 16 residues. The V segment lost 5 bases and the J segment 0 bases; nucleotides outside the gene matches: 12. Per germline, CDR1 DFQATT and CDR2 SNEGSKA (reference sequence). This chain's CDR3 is CSAPQTPGTGSYEQYF. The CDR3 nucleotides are TGCAGTGCTCCACAGACACCCGGGACAGGCTCCTACGAGCAGTACTTC.

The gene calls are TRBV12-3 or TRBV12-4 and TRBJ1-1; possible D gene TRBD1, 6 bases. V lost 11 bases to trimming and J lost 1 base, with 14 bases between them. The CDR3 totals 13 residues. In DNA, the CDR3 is TGTGCCGCCCAAGGACAGTCGAACACTGAAGCTTTCTTT. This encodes CAAQGQSNTEAFF.

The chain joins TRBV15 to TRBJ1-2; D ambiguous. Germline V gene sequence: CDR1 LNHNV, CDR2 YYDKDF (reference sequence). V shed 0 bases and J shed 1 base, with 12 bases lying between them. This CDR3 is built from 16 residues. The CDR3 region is CATSRDFVQVNYGYTF. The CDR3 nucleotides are TGTGCCACCAGCAGAGATTTCGTCCAGGTTAACTATGGCTACACCTTC. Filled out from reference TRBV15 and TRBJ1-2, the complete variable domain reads DAMVIQNPRYQVTQFGKPVTLSCSQTLNHNVMYWYQQKSSQAPKLLFHYYDKDFNNEADTPDNFQSRRPNTSFCFLDIRSPGLGDTAMYLCATSRDFVQVNYGYTFGSGTRLTVV.

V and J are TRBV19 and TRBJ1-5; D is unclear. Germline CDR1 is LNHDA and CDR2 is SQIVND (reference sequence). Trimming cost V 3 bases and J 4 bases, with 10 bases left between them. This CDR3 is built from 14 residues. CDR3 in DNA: TGTGCCAGTAGTATCTGGCAGGCAAATCAGCCCCAGCATTTT. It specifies CASSIWQANQPQHF.

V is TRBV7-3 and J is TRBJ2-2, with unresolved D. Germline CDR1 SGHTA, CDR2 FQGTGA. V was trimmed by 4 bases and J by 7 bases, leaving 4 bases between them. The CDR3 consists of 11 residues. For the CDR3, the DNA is TGTGCCAGCAGCTCAGGCGGGGAGCTGTTTTTT. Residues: CASSSGGELFF.

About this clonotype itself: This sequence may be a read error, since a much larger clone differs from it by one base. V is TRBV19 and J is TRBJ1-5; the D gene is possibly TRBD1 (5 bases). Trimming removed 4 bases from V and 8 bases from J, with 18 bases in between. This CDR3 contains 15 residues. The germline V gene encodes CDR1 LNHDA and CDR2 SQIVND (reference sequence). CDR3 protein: CASSTAGGVREPQHF. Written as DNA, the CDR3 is TGTGCCAGTAGTACCGCCGGGGGGGTAAGGGAGCCCCAGCATTTT. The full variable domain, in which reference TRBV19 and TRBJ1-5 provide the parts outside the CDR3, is DGGITQSPKYLFRKEGQNVTLSCEQNLNHDAMYWYRQDPGQGLRLIYYSQIVNDFQKGDIAEGYSVSREKKESFPLTVTSAQKNPTAFYLCASSTAGGVREPQHFGDGTRLSIL.

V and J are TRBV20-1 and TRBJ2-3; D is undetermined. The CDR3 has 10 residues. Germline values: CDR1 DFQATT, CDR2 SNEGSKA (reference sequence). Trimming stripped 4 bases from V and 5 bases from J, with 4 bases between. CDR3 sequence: CSAKRDTQYF. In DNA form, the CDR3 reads TGCAGTGCTAAGCGAGATACGCAGTATTTT.

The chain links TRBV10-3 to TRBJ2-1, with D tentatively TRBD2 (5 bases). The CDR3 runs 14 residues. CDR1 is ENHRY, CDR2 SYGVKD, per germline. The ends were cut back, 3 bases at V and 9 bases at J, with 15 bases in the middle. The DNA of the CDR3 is TGTGCCATCAGTGAAGTCGGGATAGCGCCTGAGCAGTTCTTC. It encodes CAISEVGIAPEQFF.

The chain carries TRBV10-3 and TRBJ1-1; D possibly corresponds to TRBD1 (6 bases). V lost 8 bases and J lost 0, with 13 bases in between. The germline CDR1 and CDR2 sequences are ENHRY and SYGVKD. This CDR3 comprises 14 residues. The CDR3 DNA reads TGTGCCATCCAACAGGGCCTCATGAACACTGAAGCTTTCTTT. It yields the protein CAIQQGLMNTEAFF.

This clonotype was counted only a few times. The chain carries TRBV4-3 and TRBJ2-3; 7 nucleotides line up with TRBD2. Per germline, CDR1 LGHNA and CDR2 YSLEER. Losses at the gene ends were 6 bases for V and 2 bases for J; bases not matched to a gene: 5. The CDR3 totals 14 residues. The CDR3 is CASSKAGTTDTQYF. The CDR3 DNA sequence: TGCGCCAGCAGTAAAGCGGGGACCACAGATACGCAGTATTTT.

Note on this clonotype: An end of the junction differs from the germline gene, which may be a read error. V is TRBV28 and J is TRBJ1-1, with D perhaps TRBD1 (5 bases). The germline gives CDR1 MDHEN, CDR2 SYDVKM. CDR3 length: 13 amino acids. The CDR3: CTSSLLRGTEAFF. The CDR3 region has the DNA TGTACCAGCAGTTTACTGAGGGGCACTGAAGCTTTCTTT.

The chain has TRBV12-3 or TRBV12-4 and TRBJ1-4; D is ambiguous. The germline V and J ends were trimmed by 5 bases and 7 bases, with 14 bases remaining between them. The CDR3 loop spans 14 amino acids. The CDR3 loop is CASSPTRPSEKLFF. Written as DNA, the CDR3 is TGTGCCAGCAGTCCTACACGGCCCAGTGAAAAACTGTTTTTT.

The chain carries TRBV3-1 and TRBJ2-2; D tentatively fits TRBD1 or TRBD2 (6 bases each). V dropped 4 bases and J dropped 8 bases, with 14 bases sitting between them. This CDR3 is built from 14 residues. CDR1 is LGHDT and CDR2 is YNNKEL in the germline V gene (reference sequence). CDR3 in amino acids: CASSPSRGGGELFF. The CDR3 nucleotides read TGTGCCAGCAGCCCCTCCAGGGGAGGTGGGGAGCTGTTTTTT.

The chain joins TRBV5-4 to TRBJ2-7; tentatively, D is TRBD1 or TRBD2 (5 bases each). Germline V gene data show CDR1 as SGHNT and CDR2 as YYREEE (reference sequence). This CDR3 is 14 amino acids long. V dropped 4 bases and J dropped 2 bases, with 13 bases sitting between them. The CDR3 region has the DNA TGTGCCAGCAGCCTACCCCGGGACCCCTACGAGCAGTACTTC. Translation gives CASSLPRDPYEQYF.

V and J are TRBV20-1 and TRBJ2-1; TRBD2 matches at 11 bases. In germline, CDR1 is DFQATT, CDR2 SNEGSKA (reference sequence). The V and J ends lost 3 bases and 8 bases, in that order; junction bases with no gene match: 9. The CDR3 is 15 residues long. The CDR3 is CSARDTSGSFDEQFF. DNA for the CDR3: TGCAGTGCTAGGGACACTAGCGGGAGTTTCGATGAGCAGTTCTTC.

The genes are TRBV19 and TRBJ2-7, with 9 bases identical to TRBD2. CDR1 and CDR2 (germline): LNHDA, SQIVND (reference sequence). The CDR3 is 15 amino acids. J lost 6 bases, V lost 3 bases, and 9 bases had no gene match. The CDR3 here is CASSISAGGPFEQYF. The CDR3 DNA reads TGTGCCAGTAGTATCTCGGCGGGAGGGCCGTTCGAGCAGTACTTC.

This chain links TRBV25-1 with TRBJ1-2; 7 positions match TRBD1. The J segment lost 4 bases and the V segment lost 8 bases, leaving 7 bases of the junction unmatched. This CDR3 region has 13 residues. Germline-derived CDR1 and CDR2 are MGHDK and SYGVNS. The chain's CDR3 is CASRSDRSYGYTF. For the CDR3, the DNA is TGTGCCAGCCGGTCGGACAGGTCCTATGGCTACACCTTC.

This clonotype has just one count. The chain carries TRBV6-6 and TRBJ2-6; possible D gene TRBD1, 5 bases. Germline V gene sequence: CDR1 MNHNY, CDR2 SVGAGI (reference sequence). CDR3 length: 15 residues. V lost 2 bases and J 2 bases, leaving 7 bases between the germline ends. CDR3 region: CASSYGATGANVLTF. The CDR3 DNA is TGTGCCAGCAGTTACGGGGCAACTGGGGCCAACGTCCTGACTTTC.

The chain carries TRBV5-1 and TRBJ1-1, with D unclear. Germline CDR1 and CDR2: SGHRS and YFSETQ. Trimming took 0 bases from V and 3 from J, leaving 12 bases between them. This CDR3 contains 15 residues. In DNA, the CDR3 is TGCGCCAGCAGCTTGGAGTCGGACGGGTACACTGAAGCTTTCTTT. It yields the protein CASSLESDGYTEAFF.

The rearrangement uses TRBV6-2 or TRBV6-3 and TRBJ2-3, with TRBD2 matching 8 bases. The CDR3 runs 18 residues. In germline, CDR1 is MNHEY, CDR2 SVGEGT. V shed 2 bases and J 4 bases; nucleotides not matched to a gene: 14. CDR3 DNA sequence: TGTGCCAGCAGTTACGGTCGCTTAGCGGCGGGAGGACCAGATACGCAGTATTTT. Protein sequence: CASSYGRLAAGGPDTQYF.

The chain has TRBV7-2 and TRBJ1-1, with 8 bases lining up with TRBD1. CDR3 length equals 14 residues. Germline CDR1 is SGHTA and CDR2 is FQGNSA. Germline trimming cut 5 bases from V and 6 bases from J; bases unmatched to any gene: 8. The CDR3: CASSPLGQGAEAFF. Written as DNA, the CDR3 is TGTGCCAGCAGCCCGCTCGGACAGGGCGCTGAAGCTTTCTTT.

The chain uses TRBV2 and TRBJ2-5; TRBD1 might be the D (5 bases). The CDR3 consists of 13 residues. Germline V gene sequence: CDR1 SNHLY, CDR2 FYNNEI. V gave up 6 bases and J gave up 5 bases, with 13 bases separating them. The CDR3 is CASRPRVGETQYF. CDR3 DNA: TGTGCCAGCAGACCCAGGGTCGGGGAGACCCAGTACTTC. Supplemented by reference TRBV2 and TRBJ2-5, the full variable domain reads EPEVTQTPSHQVTQMGQEVILRCVPISNHLYFYWYRQILGQKVEFLVSFYNNEISEKSEIFDDQFSVERPDGSNFTLKIRSTKLEDSAMYFCASRPRVGETQYFGPGTRLLVL.

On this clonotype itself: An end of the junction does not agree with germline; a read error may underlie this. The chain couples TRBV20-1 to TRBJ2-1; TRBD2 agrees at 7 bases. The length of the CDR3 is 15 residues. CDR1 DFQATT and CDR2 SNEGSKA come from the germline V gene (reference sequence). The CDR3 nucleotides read TGCAGCCCGCTGCCTAGCGGAGGCTCCTACAATGGGCAGTTCTTC. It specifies CSPLPSGGSYNGQFF.

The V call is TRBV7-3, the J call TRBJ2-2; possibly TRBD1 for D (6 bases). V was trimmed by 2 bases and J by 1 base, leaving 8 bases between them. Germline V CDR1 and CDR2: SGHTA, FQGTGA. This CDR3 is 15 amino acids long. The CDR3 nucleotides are TGTGCCAGCAGCTTAGGGACAATGAACACCGGGGAGCTGTTTTTT. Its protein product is CASSLGTMNTGELFF.

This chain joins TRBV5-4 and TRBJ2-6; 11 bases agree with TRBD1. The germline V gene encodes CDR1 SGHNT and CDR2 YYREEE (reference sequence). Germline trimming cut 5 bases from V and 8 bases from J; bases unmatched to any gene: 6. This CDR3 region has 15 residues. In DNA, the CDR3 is TGTGCCAGCAGTACCGGGACAGGGGGGACCAACGTCCTGACTTTC. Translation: CASSTGTGGTNVLTF.

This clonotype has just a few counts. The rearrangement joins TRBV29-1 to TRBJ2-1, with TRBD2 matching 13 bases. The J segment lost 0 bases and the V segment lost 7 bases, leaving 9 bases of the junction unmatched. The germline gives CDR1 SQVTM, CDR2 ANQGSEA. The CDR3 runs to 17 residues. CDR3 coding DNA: TGCAGCGCCGCCGGACTAGCGGGAGATCTCTCCTACAATGAGCAGTTCTTC. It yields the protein CSAAGLAGDLSYNEQFF.